These 5 T cell receptor beta chains came from one sample sequenced in a study of blood T cell repertoires in COVID-19. Assay used: immunoSEQ multiplex PCR; TCRdb lists only in-frame clones, some missing. The data hold 270,000 or so clones, with 75% to 90% observed a single time. The material sequenced was peripheral blood. The receptors derive from a woman in her 30s with active or convalescent COVID-19.

The chain is built from TRBV6-6 and TRBJ2-3; D is unclear. The CDR3 consists of 11 residues. Germline values: CDR1 MNHNY, CDR2 SVGAGI (reference sequence). V was clipped by 7 bases and J by 2 bases, with 4 bases between them. CDR3 bases: TGTGCCAGCACCTACACAGATACGCAGTATTTT. It specifies CASTYTDTQYF.

The chain recombines TRBV5-6 with TRBJ2-6, with D hard to call. Germline-derived CDR1 and CDR2 are SGHDT and YYEEEE. The CDR3 consists of 16 residues. With 0 bases removed from V and 5 bases from J, the gap between germline ends came to 12 bases. The CDR3 coding sequence is TGTGCCAGCAGCTTGGTTTCGAGGATCCGGGCCAACGTCCTGACTTTC. This sequence encodes CASSLVSRIRANVLTF.

The chain couples TRBV5-1 to TRBJ2-5; TRBD2 matches at 9 bases. V shed 4 bases, J shed 3 bases, and the junction held 10 bases outside the gene matches. Per the germline V gene, CDR1 is SGHRS and CDR2 is YFSETQ. This CDR3 comprises 16 residues. The CDR3 DNA follows: TGCGCCAGCAGCAGGGGACTAGCCGTAGCCGAAGAGACCCAGTACTTC. Translation gives CASSRGLAVAEETQYF.

For this clone: The junction differs from germline at one of its ends, possibly a read error. The chain is built from TRBV7-7 and TRBJ2-2, with a possible D match to TRBD2 (5 bases). This CDR3 contains 14 residues. The V gene's germline CDR1 is SSHAT and CDR2 FNYEAQ (reference sequence). CDR3 nucleotides: TGTGCTAGCAGCTCCCTCGGGATGGGCGGGGAGCTGTTTTTT. It encodes CASSSLGMGGELFF.

The chain recombines TRBV6-5 with TRBJ1-1; the D is unclear. This CDR3 contains 13 residues. Looked up from germline, CDR1 is MNHEY and CDR2 is SVGAGI. Trimming pared 2 bases from V and 3 bases from J, leaving 7 bases between. The chain's CDR3 is CASSYGADTEAFF. The CDR3, as DNA: TGTGCCAGCAGTTACGGCGCGGACACTGAAGCTTTCTTT.